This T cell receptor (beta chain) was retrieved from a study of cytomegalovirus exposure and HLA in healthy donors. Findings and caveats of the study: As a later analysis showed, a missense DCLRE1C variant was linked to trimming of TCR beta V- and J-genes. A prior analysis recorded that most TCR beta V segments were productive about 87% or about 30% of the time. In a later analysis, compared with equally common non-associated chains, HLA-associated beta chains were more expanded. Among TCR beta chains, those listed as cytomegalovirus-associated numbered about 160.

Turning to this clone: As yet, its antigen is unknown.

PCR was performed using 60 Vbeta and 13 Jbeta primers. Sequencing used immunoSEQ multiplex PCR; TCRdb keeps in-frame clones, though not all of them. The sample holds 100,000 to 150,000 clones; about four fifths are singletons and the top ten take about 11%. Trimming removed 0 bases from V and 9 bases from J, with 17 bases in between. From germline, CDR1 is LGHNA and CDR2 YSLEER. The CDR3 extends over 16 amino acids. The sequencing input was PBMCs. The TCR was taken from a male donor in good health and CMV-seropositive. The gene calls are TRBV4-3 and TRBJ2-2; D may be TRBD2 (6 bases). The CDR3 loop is CASSQEWRVLGRELFF. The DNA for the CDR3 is TGCGCCAGCAGCCAAGAGTGGAGGGTTTTGGGCAGGGAGCTGTTTTTT.